The clone carrying this TCR beta chain was counted ten times or more. Its specificity is unknown. This specimen belongs to a study of glioma-infiltrating T cells. Background on the study: Samples included WHO grade II oligodendrogliomas or astrocytomas and initial-diagnosis grade IV glioblastomas. Study results and caveats: Tissue and blood shared very few CDR3 sequences. Gliomas, especially low-grade, showed above-expected tissue-blood divergence; non-neoplastic patients showed below.

The germline V gene encodes CDR1 MNHEY and CDR2 SMNVEV (reference sequence). The CDR3 spans 16 residues. With 4 bases removed from V and 0 bases from J, the gap between germline ends came to 15 bases. TCR alpha and beta CDR3 regions were amplified from RNA using iRepertoire nested multiplex PCR. For one-step reverse transcription and amplification, 100-400 ng of tissue mRNA or PBMC total RNA was used. TCRdb passed the multiplex PCR reads through MiXCR, listing each CDR3 protein once. The table lists 300,000 to 450,000 distinct CDR3 sequences, roughly two fifths of them singletons. The sample comprised glioma tissue, nonneoplastic brain tissue, or PBMCs (not recorded which). The chain employs TRBV27 and TRBJ1-1; weak D call: TRBD1 (6 bases). The source is a human donor with low-grade glioma or glioblastoma, undergoing nonglioma brain surgery, or in good health (not recorded which). CDR3 sequence (DNA): TGTGCCAGCAGTTCGTACGCAGGGGCCATGAACACTGAAGCTTTCTTT. It is translated as CASSSYAGAMNTEAFF.